The clone carrying this T cell receptor (beta chain) was found once. As processed by the authors: Quantification of nucleated cells was approximated via reference gene primer amplification. Produced via immunoSEQ multiplex PCR; TCRdb's table is partial and in-frame only. Clonal size and the V and J genes are those of that table, whereas D and trimming came from the DNA. Of fewer than 400,000 clones in the sample, 80% to 90% were seen once. These data are taken from a study of blood T cell repertoires in COVID-19. Germline loops: CDR1 SGHRS, CDR2 YFSETQ. The CDR3 loop spans 16 amino acids. Unmatched junction bases numbered 12, after V lost 7 bases and J lost 2 bases.

The V and J genes are TRBV5-1 and TRBJ1-1; 9 bases match TRBD1. Sequenced: peripheral blood. The TCR originated in a man in his thirties or forties with active or convalescent COVID-19. As DNA, the CDR3 is TGCGCCAGCCAGGCCGGGACAGGGCCCTTTAACACTGAAGCTTTCTTT. This encodes CASQAGTGPFNTEAFF.